This T cell receptor (beta chain) was found in a study of T-cell memory formation after mild COVID-19. Study results and limitations: CD4+ clones that contracted lay mainly in CM and EM; CD8+ ones lay in EMRA.

TCRdb re-called the 5' RACE reads through MiXCR, storing one row per CDR3 protein. The data show 350,000 to 450,000 distinct CDR3 sequences, with around 20% seen just once and 8.4% held by the top ten. With 8 bases removed from V and 1 base from J, the gap between germline ends came to 16 bases. This CDR3 spans 15 amino acids. This clonotype was seen ten or more times. Its antigen is unidentified. This clonotype was obtained from an adult woman who had mild COVID-19 (a few samples of this study predate the infection). Cell type and time point are not known. The V and J genes are TRBV12-3 or TRBV12-4 and TRBJ2-3; the D gene is possibly TRBD2 (6 bases). Sequencing was done on a sample of PBMCs or a T cell subset sorted from them (not recorded which). CDR3 bases: TGTGCCAGCCATTCTAGCCAGCGGGGCACAGATACGCAGTATTTT. Translation gives CASHSSQRGTDTQYF.